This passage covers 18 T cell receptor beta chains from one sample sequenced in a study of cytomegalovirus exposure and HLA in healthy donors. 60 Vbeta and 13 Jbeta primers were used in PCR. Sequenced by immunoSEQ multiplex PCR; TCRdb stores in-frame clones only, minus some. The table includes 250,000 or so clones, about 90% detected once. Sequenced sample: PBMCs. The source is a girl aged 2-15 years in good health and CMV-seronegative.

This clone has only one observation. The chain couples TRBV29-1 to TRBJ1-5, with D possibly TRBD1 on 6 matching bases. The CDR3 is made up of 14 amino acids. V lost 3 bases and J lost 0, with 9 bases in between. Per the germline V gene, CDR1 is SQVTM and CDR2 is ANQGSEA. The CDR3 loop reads CSVDEGHSNQPQHF. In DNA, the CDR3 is TGCAGCGTTGACGAGGGACATAGCAATCAGCCCCAGCATTTT.

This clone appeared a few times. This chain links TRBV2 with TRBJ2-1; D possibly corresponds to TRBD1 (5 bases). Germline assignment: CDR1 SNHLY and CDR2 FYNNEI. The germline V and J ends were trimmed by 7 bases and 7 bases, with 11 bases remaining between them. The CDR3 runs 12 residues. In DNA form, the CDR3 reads TGTGCCAGCATGGGCAGGGCAAATGAGCAGTTCTTC. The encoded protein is CASMGRANEQFF.

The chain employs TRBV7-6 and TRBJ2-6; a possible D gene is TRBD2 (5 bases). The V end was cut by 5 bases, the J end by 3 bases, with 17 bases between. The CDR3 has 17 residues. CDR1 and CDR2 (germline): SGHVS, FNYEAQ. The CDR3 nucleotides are TGTGCCAGCAGCCAATATAGGCGAGGGTATGGGGCCAACGTCCTGACTTTC. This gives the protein CASSQYRRGYGANVLTF.

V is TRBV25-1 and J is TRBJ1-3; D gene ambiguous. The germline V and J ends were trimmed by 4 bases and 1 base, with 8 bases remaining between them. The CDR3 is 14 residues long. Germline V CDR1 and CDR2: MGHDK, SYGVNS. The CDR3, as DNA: TGTGCCAGCAGTGTCCCAGGTTCTGGAAACACCATATATTTT. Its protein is CASSVPGSGNTIYF.

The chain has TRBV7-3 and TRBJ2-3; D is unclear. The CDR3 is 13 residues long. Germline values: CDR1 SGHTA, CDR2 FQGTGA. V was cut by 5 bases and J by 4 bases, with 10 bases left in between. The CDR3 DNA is TGTGCCAGCAGCCCCTCCTCTCCAGATACGCAGTATTTT. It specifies CASSPSSPDTQYF. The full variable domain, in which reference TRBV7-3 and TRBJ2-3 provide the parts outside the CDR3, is GAGVSQTPSNKVTEKGKYVELRCDPISGHTALYWYRQSLGQGPEFLIYFQGTGAADDSGLPNDRFFAVRPEGSVSTLKIQRTERGDSAVYLCASSPSSPDTQYFGPGTRLTVL.

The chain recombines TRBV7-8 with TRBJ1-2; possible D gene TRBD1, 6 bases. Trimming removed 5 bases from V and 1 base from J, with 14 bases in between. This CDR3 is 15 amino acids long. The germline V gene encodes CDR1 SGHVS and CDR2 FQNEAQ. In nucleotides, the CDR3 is TGTGCCAGCAGCCTCGACAGGTTACTTAACTATGGCTACACCTTC. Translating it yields CASSLDRLLNYGYTF.

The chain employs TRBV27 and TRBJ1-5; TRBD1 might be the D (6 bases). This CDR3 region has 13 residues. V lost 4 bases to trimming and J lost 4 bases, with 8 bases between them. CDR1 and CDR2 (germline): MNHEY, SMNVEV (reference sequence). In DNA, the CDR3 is TGTGCCAGCAGTTGGGACATAAATCAGCCCCAGCATTTT. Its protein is CASSWDINQPQHF.

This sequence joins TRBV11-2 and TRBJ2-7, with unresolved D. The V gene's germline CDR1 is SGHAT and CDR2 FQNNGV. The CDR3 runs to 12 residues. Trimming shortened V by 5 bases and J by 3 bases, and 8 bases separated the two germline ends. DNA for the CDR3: TGTGCCAGCAGCCCCCCGGGCTACGAGCAGTACTTC. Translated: CASSPPGYEQYF. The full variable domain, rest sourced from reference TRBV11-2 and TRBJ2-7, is EAGVAQSPRYKIIEKRQSVAFWCNPISGHATLYWYQQILGQGPKLLIQFQNNGVVDDSQLPKDRFSAERLKGVDSTLKIQPAKLEDSAVYLCASSPPGYEQYFGPGTRLTVT.

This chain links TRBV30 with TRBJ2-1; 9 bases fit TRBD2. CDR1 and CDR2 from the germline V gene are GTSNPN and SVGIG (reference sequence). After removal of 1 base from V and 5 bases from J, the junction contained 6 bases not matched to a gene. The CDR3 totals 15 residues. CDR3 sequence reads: CAWSATAGGNNEQFF. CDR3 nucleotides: TGTGCCTGGAGTGCCACAGCGGGAGGAAACAATGAGCAGTTCTTC.

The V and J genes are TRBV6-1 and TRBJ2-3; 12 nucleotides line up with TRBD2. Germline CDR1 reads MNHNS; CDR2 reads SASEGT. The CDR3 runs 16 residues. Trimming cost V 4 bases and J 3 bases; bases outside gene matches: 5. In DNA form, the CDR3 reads TGTGCCAGCAGTGCCCTAGCGGGAGGGGGGACAGATACGCAGTATTTT. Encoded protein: CASSALAGGGTDTQYF.

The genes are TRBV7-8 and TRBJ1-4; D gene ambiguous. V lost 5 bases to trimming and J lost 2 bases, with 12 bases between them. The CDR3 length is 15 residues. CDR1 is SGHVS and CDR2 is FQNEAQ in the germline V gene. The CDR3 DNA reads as TGTGCCAGCAGCCCCTGGTTCGGGACTAATGAAAAACTGTTTTTT. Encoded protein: CASSPWFGTNEKLFF.

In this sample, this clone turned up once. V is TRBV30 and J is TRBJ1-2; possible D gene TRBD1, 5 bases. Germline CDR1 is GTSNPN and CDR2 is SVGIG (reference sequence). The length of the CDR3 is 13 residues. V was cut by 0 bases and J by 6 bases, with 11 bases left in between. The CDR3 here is CAWSVSQGNGYTF. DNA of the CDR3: TGTGCCTGGAGTGTAAGTCAGGGAAATGGCTACACCTTC.

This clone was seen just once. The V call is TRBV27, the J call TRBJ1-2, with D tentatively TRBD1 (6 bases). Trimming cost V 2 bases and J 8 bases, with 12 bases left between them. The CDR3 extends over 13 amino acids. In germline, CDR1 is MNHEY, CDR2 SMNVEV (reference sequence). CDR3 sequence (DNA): TGTGCCAGCAGTTTAGCAGGGGATTACGGCTACACCTTC. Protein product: CASSLAGDYGYTF.

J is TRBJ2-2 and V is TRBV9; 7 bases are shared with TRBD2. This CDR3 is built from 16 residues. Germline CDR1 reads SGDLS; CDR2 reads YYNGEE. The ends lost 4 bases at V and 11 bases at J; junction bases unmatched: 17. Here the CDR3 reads CASSPHPRQGGLELFF. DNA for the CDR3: TGTGCCAGCAGCCCCCACCCCCGCCAGGGAGGGCTAGAGCTGTTTTTT.

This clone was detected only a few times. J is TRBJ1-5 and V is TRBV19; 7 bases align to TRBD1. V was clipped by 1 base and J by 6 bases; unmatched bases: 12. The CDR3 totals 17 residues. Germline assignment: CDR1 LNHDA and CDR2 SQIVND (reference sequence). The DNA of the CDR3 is TGTGCCAGTAGTATAGCGGCAGGACAGGCGGGATCTCAGCCCCAGCATTTT. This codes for CASSIAAGQAGSQPQHF.

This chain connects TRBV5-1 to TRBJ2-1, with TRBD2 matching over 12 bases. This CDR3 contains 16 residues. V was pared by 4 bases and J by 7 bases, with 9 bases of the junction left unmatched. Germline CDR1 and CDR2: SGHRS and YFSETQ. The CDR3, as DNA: TGCGCCAGCAGCCCCTCGACTAGCGGGGGTTTAAATGAGCAGTTCTTC. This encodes CASSPSTSGGLNEQFF.

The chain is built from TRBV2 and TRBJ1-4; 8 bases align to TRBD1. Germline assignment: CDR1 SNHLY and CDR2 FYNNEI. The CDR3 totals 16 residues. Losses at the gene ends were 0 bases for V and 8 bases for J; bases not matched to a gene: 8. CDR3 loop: CASSEAPGGVGEKLFF. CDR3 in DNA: TGTGCCAGCAGTGAAGCCCCAGGGGGCGTAGGGGAAAAACTGTTTTTT.

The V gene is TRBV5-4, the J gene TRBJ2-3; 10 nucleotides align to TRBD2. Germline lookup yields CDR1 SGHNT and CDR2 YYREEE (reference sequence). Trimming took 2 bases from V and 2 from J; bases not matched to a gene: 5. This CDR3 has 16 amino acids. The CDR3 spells CASSFRTSGSTDTQYF. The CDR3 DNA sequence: TGTGCCAGCAGCTTTCGGACTAGCGGTTCCACAGATACGCAGTATTTT.